Listed here are 23 T cell receptor beta chains from one sample, sequenced in a study of blood T cell repertoires in COVID-19. Data came from immunoSEQ multiplex PCR; TCRdb stores just in-frame clones and leaves some out. Altogether about 380,000 clones are present, 85% to 90% being singletons, with the ten largest covering approximately 1.2%. The specimen was PBMCs or T cells enriched from blood (not recorded which). The receptors stem from a young woman who had recovered from COVID-19.

The chain combines TRBV3-1 (or the pseudogene TRBV3-2) with TRBJ2-7; 8 bases are a match to TRBD1. CDR1 is LGHDT and CDR2 is YNNKEL in the germline V gene (reference sequence). The V segment lost 10 bases and the J segment 6 bases; nucleotides outside the gene matches: 11. The CDR3 sequence is 13 residues long. In nucleotides, the CDR3 is TGTGCCACCACACCCGGACAGGGAAGCGAGCAGTACTTC. It codes for CATTPGQGSEQYF.

The chain employs TRBV19 and TRBJ1-2; possible D gene TRBD1, 5 bases. Germline-derived CDR1 and CDR2 are LNHDA and SQIVND (reference sequence). CDR3 length equals 13 residues. The V end lost 3 bases, the J end lost 8 bases, and 13 bases lay between the germline ends. CDR3 loop: CASSMSRVSGYTF. DNA for the CDR3: TGTGCCAGTAGTATGTCCAGGGTTTCCGGCTACACCTTC. The full variable domain, completed using reference TRBV19 and TRBJ1-2, is DGGITQSPKYLFRKEGQNVTLSCEQNLNHDAMYWYRQDPGQGLRLIYYSQIVNDFQKGDIAEGYSVSREKKESFPLTVTSAQKNPTAFYLCASSMSRVSGYTFGSGTRLTVV.

Here the CDR3 reads CASSTSYRAQPQHF. DNA of the CDR3: TGTGCCAGCAGCACTAGTTACAGGGCCCAGCCCCAGCATTTT. This chain links TRBV13 with TRBJ1-5, with a possible D match to TRBD1 (6 bases). In germline, CDR1 is PRHDT, CDR2 FYEKMQ (reference sequence). With 5 bases removed from V and 7 bases from J, the gap between germline ends came to 15 bases. The CDR3 has 14 residues. Filled out from reference TRBV13 and TRBJ1-5, the complete variable domain reads AAGVIQSPRHLIKEKRETATLKCYPIPRHDTVYWYQQGPGQDPQFLISFYEKMQSDKGSIPDRFSAQQFSDYHSELNMSSLELGDSALYFCASSTSYRAQPQHFGDGTRLSIL.

The V gene is TRBV6-5, the J gene TRBJ2-1, with D maybe TRBD1 (5 bases). V dropped 2 bases and J dropped 14 bases, with 10 bases sitting between them. The germline gives CDR1 MNHEY, CDR2 SVGAGI. The CDR3 runs 11 residues. The CDR3 protein is CASSYDSFEFF. CDR3 in DNA: TGTGCCAGCAGTTACGACAGTTTTGAGTTCTTC.

V usage is TRBV6-6 and J usage is TRBJ1-5; 8 bases align to TRBD1. The CDR3 consists of 17 residues. In germline, CDR1 is MNHNY, CDR2 SVGAGI (reference sequence). V was clipped by 5 bases and J by 5 bases; unmatched bases: 14. The DNA of the CDR3 is TGTGCCAGCAGTCCCTTTGGGACAGGAAGCCTTTATCAGCCCCAGCATTTT. It is translated as CASSPFGTGSLYQPQHF.

J is TRBJ2-5 and V is TRBV11-2; D perhaps matches TRBD2 (6 bases). The CDR3 loop spans 16 amino acids. Germline values: CDR1 SGHAT, CDR2 FQNNGV. The V gene lost 5 bases and the J gene lost 4 bases, with 20 bases spanning the gap. CDR3 bases: TGTGCCAGCAGCCCGCCTCGTGATCGGGGGAGAGAGACCCAGTACTTC. This encodes CASSPPRDRGRETQYF.

The CDR3 DNA reads TGTGCCAGCAGTGCGGACAGGTATGCGCCCCAGCATTTT. This codes for CASSADRYAPQHF. The J gene is TRBJ1-5, the V gene TRBV2; 7 bases are a match to TRBD1. The CDR3 has 13 residues. From germline, CDR1 is SNHLY and CDR2 FYNNEI. Germline trimming cut 4 bases from V and 9 bases from J; bases unmatched to any gene: 6.

The chain couples TRBV18 to TRBJ2-7, with TRBD1 matching 10 bases. The CDR3 runs 19 residues. The ends lost 2 bases at V and 1 base at J; junction bases unmatched: 14. Germline CDR1 is KGHSH and CDR2 is LQKENI. The CDR3 DNA follows: TGTGCCAGCTCACCAAATCCCGGGACAGGGGCTCCCTTATCCTACGAGCAGTACTTC. This encodes CASSPNPGTGAPLSYEQYF.

This clone appeared once. The V call is TRBV18, the J call TRBJ2-1; 8 positions agree with TRBD2. V lost 0 bases and J lost 7; bases outside the gene matches: 11. CDR3 length: 17 residues. CDR1 is KGHSH, CDR2 LQKENI, per germline. CDR3 protein: CASSPPMTASGGNEQFF. CDR3 DNA: TGTGCCAGCTCACCACCAATGACAGCATCGGGGGGGAATGAGCAGTTCTTC.

The rearrangement links TRBV19 to TRBJ1-1; perhaps TRBD1 as D (5 bases). The CDR3 is made up of 13 amino acids. CDR1 is LNHDA and CDR2 is SQIVND in the germline V gene (reference sequence). V was clipped by 9 bases and J by 4 bases, with 15 bases between them. The CDR3: CASRSLGGTEAFF. DNA of the CDR3: TGTGCCAGCCGATCCTTGGGGGGCACTGAAGCTTTCTTT.

This rearrangement joins TRBV6-5 to TRBJ1-5; D is unresolved. Deletions cut 1 base from V and 5 bases from J, with 15 bases between. CDR1 and CDR2 (germline): MNHEY, SVGAGI. The CDR3 consists of 16 residues. The CDR3 protein is CASSYWWGVRDQPQHF. In DNA, the CDR3 is TGTGCCAGCAGTTACTGGTGGGGAGTACGGGATCAGCCCCAGCATTTT.

The chain employs TRBV30 and TRBJ1-2; the match to TRBD1 covers 10 bases. The J segment lost 3 bases and the V segment lost 3 bases, leaving 10 bases of the junction unmatched. Germline loops: CDR1 GTSNPN, CDR2 SVGIG (reference sequence). This CDR3 region has 16 residues. This CDR3 reads CAWSPRQGAYDYGYTF. The CDR3 region has the DNA TGTGCCTGGAGCCCCCGACAGGGGGCATATGACTATGGCTACACCTTC.

The V and J genes are TRBV27 and TRBJ2-1; 9 bases are shared with TRBD1. The CDR3 is made up of 15 amino acids. J gave up 3 bases and V 7 bases, and 7 bases lay outside the gene matches. The germline CDR1 and CDR2 sequences are MNHEY and SMNVEV (reference sequence). CDR3 residues: CASNSPGQGYNEQFF. The CDR3 nucleotides read TGTGCCAGCAACTCGCCGGGACAGGGCTACAATGAGCAGTTCTTC.

The CDR3 DNA follows: TGTGCCAGCAGCCAAGCAGGGCGCAGGGCGAACACTGAAGCTTTCTTT. It yields the protein CASSQAGRRANTEAFF. The chain joins TRBV3-1 (or the pseudogene TRBV3-2) to TRBJ1-1; a weak D match, TRBD1 (5 bases). In germline, CDR1 is LGHDT, CDR2 YNNKEL (reference sequence). V was clipped by 1 base and J by 1 base, with 13 bases between them. This CDR3 comprises 16 residues.

The genes are TRBV7-8 and TRBJ1-4, with D maybe TRBD1 (5 bases). The CDR3 runs 17 residues. Germline values: CDR1 SGHVS, CDR2 FQNEAQ. Trimming left V 2 bases short and J 5 bases short, with 18 bases between. CDR3 in amino acids: CASSLSSSGTENEKLFF. As DNA, the CDR3 is TGTGCCAGCAGCTTATCATCCTCCGGGACTGAGAATGAAAAACTGTTTTTT. The full variable domain, its missing parts supplied by reference TRBV7-8 and TRBJ1-4, is GAGVSQSPRYKVAKRGQDVALRCDPISGHVSLFWYQQALGQGPEFLTYFQNEAQLDKSGLPSDRFFAERPEGSVSTLKIQRTQQEDSAVYLCASSLSSSGTENEKLFFGSGTQLSVL.

This chain uses TRBV29-1 with TRBJ2-7, with a tentative D call TRBD1 (6 bases). The CDR3 length is 13 residues. The germline gives CDR1 SQVTM, CDR2 ANQGSEA. Trimming removed 7 bases from V and 2 bases from J, with 15 bases in between. The CDR3: CSARGLHPYEQYF. In nucleotides, the CDR3 is TGCAGCGCCAGGGGCCTCCATCCCTACGAGCAGTACTTC.

The rearrangement joins TRBV30 to TRBJ2-7; 10 bases map to TRBD1. V lost 1 base and J lost 4; bases outside the gene matches: 4. The CDR3 runs to 14 residues. Germline V gives CDR1 GTSNPN, CDR2 SVGIG (reference sequence). The CDR3 reads CAWSGGTGEYEQYF. The CDR3 DNA is TGTGCCTGGAGTGGCGGGACAGGGGAATACGAGCAGTACTTC.

The chain has TRBV5-4 and TRBJ2-2, with D maybe TRBD2 (6 bases). This CDR3 is built from 14 residues. Per the germline V gene, CDR1 is SGHNT and CDR2 is YYREEE (reference sequence). The V end was cut by 5 bases, the J end by 4 bases, with 12 bases between. The CDR3 nucleotides read TGTGCCAGCAGTTTAGCCGGGGGCACCGGGGAGCTGTTTTTT. The encoded protein is CASSLAGGTGELFF.

The chain joins TRBV15 to TRBJ1-1; 7 positions agree with TRBD1. The CDR3 consists of 14 residues. CDR1 and CDR2 from the germline V gene are LNHNV and YYDKDF (reference sequence). The junction had 7 bases not matched to a gene; V was cut back by 8 bases and J by 1 base. CDR3 coding DNA: TGTGCCACCCAAAAGGGACAGAAGAACACTGAAGCTTTCTTT. Protein sequence: CATQKGQKNTEAFF.

The chain recombines TRBV7-9 with TRBJ2-7; tentatively, D is TRBD2 (5 bases). V lost 2 bases and J 1 base, leaving 12 bases between the germline ends. The CDR3 has 15 residues. The germline gives CDR1 SEHNR, CDR2 FQNEAQ (reference sequence). CDR3 region: CASSLLSAASYEQYF. The DNA for the CDR3 is TGTGCCAGCAGCTTATTATCAGCGGCTTCCTACGAGCAGTACTTC.

In its sample, this clone was seen once. The gene calls are TRBV7-2 and TRBJ1-1; a possible D gene is TRBD1 (5 bases). CDR3 length: 12 amino acids. Germline V gene lookup returns CDR1 SGHTA and CDR2 FQGNSA. V was pared by 5 bases and J by 6 bases, with 10 bases between. Here the CDR3 reads CASSLKGSEAFF. For the CDR3, the DNA is TGTGCCAGCAGCCTGAAGGGGTCTGAAGCTTTCTTT.

The rearrangement uses TRBV12-3 or TRBV12-4 and TRBJ1-6; no definite D call. Between the trimmed V and J ends, which lost 3 bases and 10 bases, there was a span of 10 bases. The CDR3 consists of 13 residues. The CDR3 DNA follows: TGTGCCAGCAGTTTTAGAGGTGACTCACCCCTCCACTTT. This encodes CASSFRGDSPLHF.

The rearrangement joins TRBV29-1 to TRBJ1-4, with TRBD1 matching over 12 bases. V was clipped by 7 bases and J by 5 bases; unmatched bases: 2. The CDR3 sequence is 13 residues long. CDR1 SQVTM and CDR2 ANQGSEA come from the germline V gene. CDR3 sequence (DNA): TGCAGCGCCGGGACAGGGGGCAATGAAAAACTGTTTTTT. This gives the protein CSAGTGGNEKLFF.